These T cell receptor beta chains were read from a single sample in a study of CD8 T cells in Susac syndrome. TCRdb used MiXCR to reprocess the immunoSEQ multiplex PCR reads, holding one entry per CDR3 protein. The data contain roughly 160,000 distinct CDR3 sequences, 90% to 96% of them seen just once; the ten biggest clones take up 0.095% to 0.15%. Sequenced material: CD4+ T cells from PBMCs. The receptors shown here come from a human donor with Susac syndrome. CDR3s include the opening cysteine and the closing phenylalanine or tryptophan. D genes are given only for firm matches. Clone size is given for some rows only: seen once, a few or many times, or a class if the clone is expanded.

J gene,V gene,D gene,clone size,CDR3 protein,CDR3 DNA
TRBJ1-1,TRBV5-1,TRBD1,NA,CASNRGGPGTEAFF,TGCGCCAGCAACAGGGGCGGACCGGGTACTGAAGCTTTCTTT
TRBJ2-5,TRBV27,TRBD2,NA,CASSGLAGGETQYF,TGTGCCAGCAGTGGACTAGCCGGAGGAGAGACCCAGTACTTC
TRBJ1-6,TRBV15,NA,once,CATSRDPVGQNYNSPLHF,TGTGCCACCAGCAGAGATCCCGTCGGACAGAACTATAATTCACCCCTCCACTTT
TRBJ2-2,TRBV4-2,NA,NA,CASSLGATGELFF,TGTGCCAGCAGTCTGGGGGCGACCGGGGAGCTGTTTTTT
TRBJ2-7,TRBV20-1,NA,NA,CSARDSSKPYEQYF,TGCAGTGCAAGAGACAGCTCCAAGCCCTACGAGCAGTACTTC
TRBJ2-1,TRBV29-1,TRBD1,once,CSVEPMAGGVYNEQFF,TGCAGCGTTGAGCCAATGGCAGGGGGCGTTTACAATGAGCAGTTCTTC
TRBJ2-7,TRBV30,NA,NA,CAWSPGAPTYEQYF,TGTGCCTGGAGTCCGGGGGCCCCGACCTACGAGCAGTACTTC
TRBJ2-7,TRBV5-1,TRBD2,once,CASSLEASGMPLDEQYF,TGCGCCAGCAGCTTGGAAGCTAGCGGGATGCCCTTGGACGAGCAGTACTTC
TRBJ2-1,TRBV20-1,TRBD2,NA,CSAPPRTSGQRGHNEQFF,TGCAGTGCCCCCCCGCGGACTAGCGGACAGAGGGGTCACAATGAGCAGTTCTTC
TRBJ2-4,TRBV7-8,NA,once,CASSLARTGPRNIQYF,TGTGCCAGCAGCTTAGCGAGAACAGGTCCGAGGAACATTCAGTACTTC
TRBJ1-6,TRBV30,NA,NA,CAWGLWNNSPLHF,TGTGCCTGGGGTCTTTGGAATAATTCACCCCTCCACTTT
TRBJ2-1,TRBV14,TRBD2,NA,CASSRLEGLAGRDEQFF,TGTGCCAGCAGCCGCCTTGAGGGACTAGCGGGAAGGGATGAGCAGTTCTTC
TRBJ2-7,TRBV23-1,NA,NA,CASSQSGGPSGLPSLTYEQYF,TGCGCCAGCAGTCAATCAGGAGGGCCCTCGGGACTGCCCTCCTTAACCTACGAGCAGTACTTC
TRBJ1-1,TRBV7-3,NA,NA,CASSLSPRGTEAFF,TGTGCCAGCAGCTTGTCCCCGAGAGGCACTGAAGCTTTCTTT
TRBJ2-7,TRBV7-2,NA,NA,CASSLWNSDEQYF,TGTGCCAGCAGCTTGTGGAATTCGGACGAGCAGTACTTC
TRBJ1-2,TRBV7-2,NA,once,CASSPAGADYGYTF,TGTGCCAGCAGCCCCGCGGGGGCGGACTATGGCTACACCTTC
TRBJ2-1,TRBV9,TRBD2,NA,CASSGSSGSYNEQFF,TGTGCCAGCAGCGGATCTAGCGGCTCCTACAATGAGCAGTTCTTC
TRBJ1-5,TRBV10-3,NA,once,CAIRDLNQPQHF,TGTGCCATCAGGGACCTCAATCAGCCCCAGCATTTT
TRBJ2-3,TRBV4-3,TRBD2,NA,CASSPLAGGPVHTQYF,TGCGCCAGCAGCCCGCTAGCGGGAGGGCCGGTTCATACGCAGTATTTT
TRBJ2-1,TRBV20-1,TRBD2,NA,CSAAGLAGAGSRLEQFF,TGCAGTGCAGCGGGACTAGCGGGAGCAGGAAGTCGACTTGAGCAGTTCTTC
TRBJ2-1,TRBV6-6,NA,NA,CASSYSSADREQFF,TGTGCCAGCAGTTACTCCTCGGCGGACCGTGAGCAGTTCTTC
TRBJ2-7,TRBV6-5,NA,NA,CASSYSDASEEQYF,TGTGCCAGCAGTTACTCGGACGCCTCAGAGGAGCAGTACTTC
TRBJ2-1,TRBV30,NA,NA,CAWDRGTSAHNEQFF,TGTGCCTGGGACCGCGGAACGAGCGCCCACAATGAGCAGTTCTTC
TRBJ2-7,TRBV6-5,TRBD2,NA,CASSLLAGPYEQYF,TGTGCCAGTTCACTCCTAGCGGGTCCCTACGAGCAGTACTTC
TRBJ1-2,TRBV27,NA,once,CASGQPYGYTF,TGTGCCAGCGGACAGCCCTATGGCTACACCTTC
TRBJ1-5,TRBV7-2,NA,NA,CASSPEGNQPQHF,TGTGCCAGCAGCCCCGAGGGGAATCAGCCCCAGCATTTT
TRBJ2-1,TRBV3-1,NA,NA,CASSQDPFSRNGDNEQFF,TGTGCCAGCAGCCAAGATCCCTTTTCCAGAAATGGGGACAATGAGCAGTTCTTC
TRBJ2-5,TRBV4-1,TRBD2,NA,CASSQESAGGPGETQYF,TGCGCCAGCAGCCAAGAATCAGCGGGAGGGCCGGGAGAGACCCAGTACTTC
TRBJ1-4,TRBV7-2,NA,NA,CASSSGRAQPEKLFF,TGTGCCAGCAGCAGCGGACGGGCCCAGCCGGAAAAACTGTTTTTT
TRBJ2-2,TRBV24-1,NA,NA,CATRTISGELFF,TGTGCCACCAGGACAATTTCCGGGGAGCTGTTTTTT
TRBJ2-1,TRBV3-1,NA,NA,CASSARLDDEQFF,TGTGCCAGCAGCGCCCGACTAGATGATGAGCAGTTCTTC
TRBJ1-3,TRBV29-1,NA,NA,CSVVFSVTGNTIYF,TGCAGCGTTGTATTTTCAGTAACTGGAAACACCATATATTTT
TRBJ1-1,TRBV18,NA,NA,CASSPLDRRSTREAFF,TGTGCCAGCTCACCACTCGACAGGAGAAGTACGAGAGAAGCTTTCTTT
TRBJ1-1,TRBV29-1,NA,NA,CSVDVGAGAFF,TGCAGCGTTGACGTCGGGGCGGGAGCTTTCTTT
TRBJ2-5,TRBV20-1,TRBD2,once,CSAKVRTSDQLTQYF,TGCAGTGCTAAGGTACGGACTAGCGACCAGTTAACCCAGTACTTC
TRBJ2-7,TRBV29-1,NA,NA,CSVRTRSYEQYF,TGCAGCGTGCGGACACGTTCCTACGAGCAGTACTTC
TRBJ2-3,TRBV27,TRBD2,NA,CASSKLAGGADTQYF,TGTGCCAGCAGTAAACTAGCGGGTGGAGCAGATACGCAGTATTTT
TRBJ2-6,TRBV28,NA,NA,CASRYLSSGANVLTF,TGTGCCAGCAGATACCTTAGCTCTGGGGCCAACGTCCTGACTTTC
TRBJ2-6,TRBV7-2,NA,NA,CASSLGAPNSGANVLTF,TGTGCCAGCAGCTTAGGTGCTCCCAACTCTGGGGCCAACGTCCTGACTTTC
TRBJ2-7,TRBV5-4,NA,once,CASSLRAGSSYEQYF,TGTGCCAGCAGCTTGAGAGCGGGCTCCTCCTACGAGCAGTACTTC
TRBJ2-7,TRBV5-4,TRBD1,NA,CASSLGIRTGDYEQYF,TGTGCCAGCAGCTTGGGGATCCGGACAGGGGACTACGAGCAGTACTTC
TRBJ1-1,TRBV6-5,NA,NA,CASRTSAGGTEAFF,TGTGCCAGCAGGACCTCAGCGGGGGGGACTGAAGCTTTCTTT
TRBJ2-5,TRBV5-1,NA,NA,CASSRTEETQYF,TGCGCCAGCAGCCGGACTGAAGAGACCCAGTACTTC
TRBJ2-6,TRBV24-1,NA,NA,CATSDYAAGANVLTF,TGTGCCACCAGTGATTACGCCGCTGGGGCCAACGTCCTGACTTTC
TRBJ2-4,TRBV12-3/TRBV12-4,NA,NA,CASSPDSNIQYF,TGTGCCAGCAGCCCAGATTCAAACATTCAGTACTTC
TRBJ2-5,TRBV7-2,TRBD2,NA,CASNRGGQETQYF,TGTGCCAGCAATAGGGGAGGGCAAGAGACCCAGTACTTC
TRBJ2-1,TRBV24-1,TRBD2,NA,CATSDWRESNEQFF,TGTGCCACCAGTGACTGGCGGGAGTCCAATGAGCAGTTCTTC
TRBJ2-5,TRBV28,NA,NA,CASSLWQGETQYF,TGTGCCAGCAGTTTATGGCAGGGAGAGACCCAGTACTTC
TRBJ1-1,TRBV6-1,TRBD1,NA,CATSSGQGANTEAFF,TGTGCCACTTCATCAGGACAGGGGGCGAACACTGAAGCTTTCTTT
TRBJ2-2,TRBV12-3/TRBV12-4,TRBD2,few,CASSLVAGTGELFF,TGTGCCAGCAGTCTAGTAGCGGGGACCGGGGAGCTGTTTTTT